Included here is one T cell receptor (beta chain) sequence, with context. The entry originates in a study of blood T cell repertoires in COVID-19. On the study more broadly: Sample material is recorded as cDNA or gDNA derived from T cells, B-cell-depleted T cells, or PBMCs.

Trimming took 2 bases from V and 5 from J, leaving 7 bases between them. This CDR3 spans 14 amino acids. Original processing methods: Nucleated cell number was recorded as an estimate derived from reference gene primer amplification. Method: immunoSEQ multiplex PCR; TCRdb's copy keeps in-frame clones and lacks some. That table gives V, J and clone size, and the DNA gave D and trimming. The table has about 160,000 clones, 87% seen once. V and J are TRBV23-1 and TRBJ1-6; D unresolved. TRBV23-1 is sorted into the ORF group, with uncertain function. This clonotype was sampled from a woman aged 60-70 years who had recovered from COVID-19. Material: peripheral blood. The CDR3 DNA sequence: TGCGCCAGCAGTCAAGGCAGTAATAATTCACCCCTCCACTTT. It specifies CASSQGSNNSPLHF.